This T cell receptor beta chain was identified in a study of identical twins. Study-wide results and caveats: Researchers reported excess low generation probability among twin-shared out-of-frame alpha sequences. Monozygotic twins shared more out-of-frame TCR alpha than recombination models predicted. Carriage of fewer insertions was seen in abundant cord blood beta clonotypes, whereas memory repertoires showed none. The analysis was cross-sectional rather than longitudinal within donors.

About this clonotype itself: What it recognizes is unknown.

Trimming left V 5 bases short and J 0 bases short, with 3 bases between. The CDR3 extends over 11 amino acids. CDR1 and CDR2 (germline): DFQATT, SNEGSKA (reference sequence). One entry per CDR3 protein results from TCRdb running MiXCR on the 5' RACE reads. The table includes 1.5 million to 2 million distinct CDR3 sequences, around 33% detected once. The receptor comes from a newborn girl in good health. This sequence joins TRBV20-1 and TRBJ2-3; no firm D call. The sequenced sample consisted of cord blood. As DNA, the CDR3 is TGCAGTGCTGTTAGCACAGATACGCAGTATTTT. Its protein is CSAVSTDTQYF.